This is a list of T cell receptor beta chains from one sample in a study of beta chain features in type 1 diabetes. The protocol was immunoSEQ multiplex PCR, while the TCRdb copy is restricted to in-frame clones and leaves out a portion. The sample lists under 800,000 clones, roughly a sixth occurring once. The sample taken for sequencing was naive CD4+ T cells from blood. Source of these receptors: a man between 18 and 29 years old in good health. Each CDR3 is given with its conserved first and last residue. The D gene is left open where the match is weak. Not all rows give a size; the values are once, few, many and, for expanded clones, a class.

>NA|TRBV5-1|TRBD2|TRBJ2-1|15
CASSSSGDSYNEQFF
TGCGCCAGCAGCTCTAGCGGGGACTCCTACAATGAGCAGTTCTTC
>few|TRBV29-1|TRBD1|TRBJ2-7|12
CSVHDRDREQYF
TGCAGCGTCCACGACAGGGATCGGGAGCAGTACTTC
>NA|TRBV28|NA|TRBJ1-6|14
CASSLWGFSSPLHF
TGTGCCAGCAGTTTATGGGGGTTTAGTTCACCCCTCCACTTT
>NA|TRBV4-3|TRBD1|TRBJ2-7|15
CASSPTGELHYEQYF
TGCGCCAGCAGCCCAACAGGGGAACTTCACTACGAGCAGTACTTC
>few|TRBV9|TRBD2|TRBJ2-1|16
CASSADSGGTYNEQFF
TGTGCCAGCAGCGCCGATAGCGGGGGAACCTACAATGAGCAGTTCTTC
>NA|TRBV5-1|TRBD1|TRBJ1-2|15
CASSLGQEYNYGYTF
TGCGCCAGCAGCTTAGGACAGGAATATAACTATGGCTACACCTTC
>NA|TRBV7-2|NA|TRBJ2-5|14
CASSSRGPEETQYF
TGTGCCAGCAGCTCCAGGGGTCCAGAGGAGACCCAGTACTTC
>NA|TRBV27|TRBD1|TRBJ2-5|14
CASSPGQGGWTQYF
TGTGCCAGCAGTCCCGGACAGGGGGGATGGACCCAGTACTTC
>NA|TRBV5-1|NA|TRBJ2-7|14
CASGFLGRSYEQYF
TGCGCCAGCGGCTTCCTCGGCAGGTCCTACGAGCAGTACTTC
>few|TRBV30|TRBD1|TRBJ1-1|15
CAWSGSGTGLTEAFF
TGTGCCTGGAGTGGTTCTGGGACAGGGTTAACTGAAGCTTTCTTT
>few|TRBV27|NA|TRBJ1-5|15
CASSLSRAFNQPQHF
TGTGCCAGCAGTTTATCGAGGGCATTTAATCAGCCCCAGCATTTT
>NA|TRBV5-5|NA|TRBJ2-3|14
CASSLEQVTDTQYF
TGTGCCAGCAGCTTGGAACAGGTCACAGATACGCAGTATTTT
>few|TRBV19|TRBD1|TRBJ1-5|16
CASSWAGGRSNQPQHF
TGTGCCAGTAGTTGGGCAGGGGGCAGGAGCAATCAGCCCCAGCATTTT
>NA|TRBV29-1|TRBD2|TRBJ2-3|16
CSVEGGLAGGTDTQYF
TGCAGCGTTGAAGGGGGGCTAGCGGGAGGGACAGATACGCAGTATTTT
>NA|TRBV2|TRBD2|TRBJ2-2|15
CASSAQRGSTGELFF
TGTGCCAGCAGTGCACAGCGGGGAAGCACCGGGGAGCTGTTTTTT
>NA|TRBV2|NA|TRBJ1-1|15
CASSQRQERGTEAFF
TGTGCCAGCAGCCAAAGACAGGAGCGGGGCACTGAAGCTTTCTTT
>NA|TRBV25-1|NA|TRBJ2-7|12
CASSREFYEQYF
TGTGCCAGCAGCAGGGAGTTCTACGAGCAGTACTTC
>few|TRBV7-9|TRBD1|TRBJ2-7|15
CASSPGTGGSLGQYF
TGTGCCAGCAGCCCCGGGACAGGGGGTTCCCTGGGGCAGTACTTC
>few|TRBV25-1|NA|TRBJ1-5|16
CASSEYRRGSNQPQHF
TGTGCCAGCAGTGAATACCGGCGCGGGAGCAATCAGCCCCAGCATTTT
>few|TRBV5-1|NA|TRBJ2-3|14
CASSPRDVTDTQYF
TGCGCCAGCAGCCCCAGGGATGTAACAGATACGCAGTATTTT
>NA|TRBV6-5|NA|TRBJ2-5|14
CASTSRWKQETQYF
TGTGCCAGCACCTCGCGATGGAAGCAAGAGACCCAGTACTTC
>NA|TRBV9|NA|TRBJ2-1|17
CASSVVWGQSSYNEQFF
TGTGCCAGCAGCGTAGTTTGGGGCCAGAGCTCCTACAATGAGCAGTTCTTC
>NA|TRBV7-3|NA|TRBJ2-7|15
CASSLGQGMSYEQYF
TGTGCCAGCAGCTTAGGGCAGGGGATGTCCTACGAGCAGTACTTC
>few|TRBV5-1|TRBD1|TRBJ2-7|14
CASSFSHSGGEQYF
TGCGCCAGCAGCTTCTCACACTCAGGGGGAGAGCAGTACTTC
>NA|TRBV7-4|NA|TRBJ2-7|15
CASSLCAASSYEQYF
TGTGCCAGCAGCTTGTGTGCAGCGAGCTCCTACGAGCAGTACTTC
>few|TRBV7-9|TRBD1|TRBJ1-1|15
CASSSRQGRNTEAFF
TGTGCCAGCAGCTCTCGACAGGGTAGAAACACTGAAGCTTTCTTT
>NA|TRBV7-9|NA|TRBJ1-1|14
CASSLQDENTEAFF
TGTGCCAGCAGCTTGCAGGATGAGAACACTGAAGCTTTCTTT
>NA|TRBV5-1|NA|TRBJ2-5|15
CASSLEAPWGETQYF
TGCGCCAGCAGCTTGGAGGCTCCGTGGGGGGAGACCCAGTACTTC
>few|TRBV18|NA|TRBJ2-6|18
CASRNSGADGSGANVLTF
TGTGCCAGTCGAAATTCCGGGGCCGATGGCTCTGGGGCCAACGTCCTGACTTTC
>NA|TRBV5-1|TRBD1|TRBJ1-1|17
CASSYRTGGIFDTEAFF
TGCGCCAGCAGCTACCGGACAGGGGGCATTTTTGACACTGAAGCTTTCTTT
>few|TRBV28|NA|TRBJ1-6|16
CASSKPSGGRNSPLHF
TGTGCCAGCAGTAAACCTTCGGGGGGGAGAAATTCACCCCTCCACTTT
>NA|TRBV7-8|TRBD1|TRBJ2-1|14
CASSSRDRDSEQFF
TGTGCCAGCAGCTCTCGGGACAGGGATTCTGAGCAGTTCTTC
>NA|TRBV6-1|NA|TRBJ2-7|13
CATRGDSPYEQYF
TGTGCCACCCGGGGAGACAGTCCCTACGAGCAGTACTTC
>NA|TRBV5-1|NA|TRBJ2-2|14
CASSLAGEAGELFF
TGCGCCAGCAGCTTGGCAGGGGAAGCCGGGGAGCTGTTTTTT
>NA|TRBV7-6|NA|TRBJ1-2|16
CASSLAAQYSSGGYTF
TGTGCCAGCAGCTTAGCGGCACAATACAGTTCGGGCGGCTACACCTTC
>NA|TRBV5-1|NA|TRBJ2-7|15
CASSLRYRDFKEQYF
TGCGCCAGCAGCTTGCGGTACAGGGACTTTAAGGAGCAGTACTTC
>NA|TRBV6-5|TRBD1|TRBJ1-3|14
CASRRRGLGNTIYF
TGTGCCAGCAGGAGGAGGGGGCTTGGAAACACCATATATTTT
>few|TRBV18|NA|TRBJ2-7|15
CASSPPERQVYEQYF
TGTGCCAGCTCACCACCGGAGCGGCAGGTCTACGAGCAGTACTTC
>NA|TRBV5-4|TRBD2|TRBJ2-1|15
CASSSGLAGQNEQFF
TGTGCCAGCAGCTCGGGACTAGCGGGACAAAATGAGCAGTTCTTC
>NA|TRBV7-9|NA|TRBJ2-7|11
CASSPQYVQYF
TGTGCCAGCAGCCCACAGTACGTGCAGTACTTC
>few|TRBV18|TRBD1|TRBJ2-4|17
CASSPPSQGVAKNIQYF
TGTGCCAGCTCACCACCTAGCCAGGGGGTCGCGAAAAACATTCAGTACTTC
>NA|TRBV25-1|TRBD1|TRBJ1-1|16
CASSEYPGRGTTEAFF
TGTGCCAGCAGTGAATATCCCGGCAGGGGGACCACTGAAGCTTTCTTT
>NA|TRBV7-9|NA|TRBJ2-5|15
CASSLAGPRAETQYF
TGTGCCAGCAGCTTAGCTGGACCCAGGGCTGAGACCCAGTACTTC
>NA|TRBV23-1|TRBD1|TRBJ1-4|15
CASSQRQGRVEKLFF
TGCGCCAGCAGTCAGCGACAGGGGCGGGTTGAAAAACTGTTTTTT
>few|TRBV27|TRBD2|TRBJ2-1|16
CASSSPWVSGDNEQFF
TGTGCCAGCAGTTCCCCCTGGGTTAGCGGGGACAATGAGCAGTTCTTC
>NA|TRBV27|NA|TRBJ2-7|13
CASSLNFRVPQDF
TGTGCCAGCAGTTTGAACTTCAGGGTGCCTCAGGACTTC
>NA|TRBV28|NA|TRBJ2-7|12
CASRTDSYEQYF
TGTGCCAGCAGGACCGACAGCTACGAGCAGTACTTC
>NA|TRBV15|NA|TRBJ2-7|15
CATSRDLNKGGEQYF
TGTGCCACCAGCAGAGACCTCAACAAGGGAGGCGAGCAGTACTTC
>few|TRBV7-9|TRBD1|TRBJ1-5|14
CASSLGTGAQPQHF
TGTGCCAGCAGCTTAGGGACAGGGGCCCAGCCCCAGCATTTT
>few|TRBV9|NA|TRBJ2-7|15
CASSLGGVASYEQYF
TGTGCCAGCAGCCTAGGGGGAGTAGCTTCCTACGAGCAGTACTTC
>NA|TRBV7-2|NA|TRBJ2-3|13
CASSLRDSGPQYF
TGTGCCAGCAGCTTACGGGACTCGGGGCCGCAGTATTTT
>few|TRBV7-9|NA|TRBJ2-5|14
CASSRLLGRETQYF
TGTGCCAGCAGCAGGCTTCTGGGGAGGGAGACCCAGTACTTC
>NA|TRBV23-1|TRBD1|TRBJ2-3|16
CASRHGGTGGSLRQYF
TGCGCCAGCAGGCACGGTGGGACAGGGGGTTCTTTGCGGCAGTATTTT